These 28 T cell receptor beta chains were all obtained from the same sample, sequenced in a study of T cell responses to AZD1222 COVID-19 vaccine. Sequenced by immunoSEQ multiplex PCR; TCRdb stores in-frame clones only, minus some. The sample contains tens of thousands of clones, 75% to 85% of which appear only once. The sample consisted of peripheral blood, taken on day 0 of AZD1222 vaccination. The receptors here all came from an adult in good health.

This clone has a handful of counts. The chain carries TRBV7-2 and TRBJ2-7; D is unresolved. This CDR3 has 12 amino acids. Trimming removed 5 bases from V and 2 bases from J, with 7 bases in between. Germline values: CDR1 SGHTA, CDR2 FQGNSA. DNA for the CDR3: TGTGCCAGCAGCCCTCCGGCCTACGAGCAGTACTTC. This sequence encodes CASSPPAYEQYF.

V and J are TRBV7-8 and TRBJ1-2; D unresolved. Between the trimmed V and J ends, which lost 4 bases and 2 bases, there was a span of 14 bases. The CDR3 has 15 amino acids. Germline CDR1 SGHVS, CDR2 FQNEAQ. CDR3 amino acids: CASSSQGVINYGYTF. The CDR3 bases are TGTGCCAGCAGCTCCCAAGGAGTTATAAACTATGGCTACACCTTC.

The chain links TRBV5-5 to TRBJ2-5; 8 bases are a match to TRBD1. V trimming: 6 bases; J trimming: 5 bases; junction bases outside the gene matches: 12. Germline V CDR1 and CDR2: SGHKS, YYEKEE (reference sequence). The CDR3 is 15 amino acids. The CDR3 region is CASTRAPQGEETQYF. The CDR3 bases are TGTGCCAGCACCAGAGCCCCACAGGGGGAGGAGACCCAGTACTTC.

V usage is TRBV20-1 and J usage is TRBJ1-5; D not certain. Germline loops: CDR1 DFQATT, CDR2 SNEGSKA (reference sequence). There are 12 residues in the CDR3. V lost 3 bases, J lost 0 bases, and 3 bases lay in between. CDR3 sequence: CSASYSNQPQHF. The CDR3 coding sequence is TGCAGTGCTAGTTATAGCAATCAGCCCCAGCATTTT.

The rearrangement links TRBV2 to TRBJ2-7, with 8 bases that match TRBD2. Germline CDR1 reads SNHLY; CDR2 reads FYNNEI. This CDR3 region has 14 residues. The V segment lost 5 bases and the J segment 7 bases; nucleotides outside the gene matches: 10. The CDR3 reads CASSSNPPGGEQYF. The DNA for the CDR3 is TGTGCCAGCAGTTCAAACCCTCCGGGAGGGGAGCAGTACTTC.

V gene TRBV5-1 combines with J gene TRBJ2-3, with TRBD2 matching 10 bases. From germline, CDR1 is SGHRS and CDR2 YFSETQ. The length of the CDR3 is 15 residues. V trimming: 0 bases; J trimming: 6 bases; junction bases outside the gene matches: 4. The chain's CDR3 is CASSLVVAGGDTQYF. As DNA, the CDR3 is TGCGCCAGCAGCTTGGTAGTAGCGGGGGGTGATACGCAGTATTTT.

The CDR3 spells CASSHGSQETQYF. DNA of the CDR3: TGCGCCAGCAGCCACGGGAGCCAAGAGACCCAGTACTTC. V gene TRBV5-1 combines with J gene TRBJ2-5; maybe TRBD2 (6 bases). Trimming took 4 bases from V and 1 from J, leaving 8 bases between them. CDR3 length equals 13 residues. Germline values: CDR1 SGHRS, CDR2 YFSETQ.

V is TRBV2 and J is TRBJ1-4; TRBD1 matches at 9 bases. Germline values: CDR1 SNHLY, CDR2 FYNNEI. The CDR3 loop spans 14 amino acids. V lost 6 bases and J lost 7; bases outside the gene matches: 6. The CDR3 coding sequence is TGTGCCAGCAGAGAACAGGGGGCGGGTGAAAAACTGTTTTTT. Translated, it gives CASREQGAGEKLFF. The full variable domain, its missing parts supplied by reference TRBV2 and TRBJ1-4, is EPEVTQTPSHQVTQMGQEVILRCVPISNHLYFYWYRQILGQKVEFLVSFYNNEISEKSEIFDDQFSVERPDGSNFTLKIRSTKLEDSAMYFCASREQGAGEKLFFGSGTQLSVL.

This clone showed up just once. The rearrangement uses TRBV5-1 and TRBJ1-1; D is uncertain. V gave up 7 bases and J gave up 1 base, with 8 bases separating them. Germline CDR1 reads SGHRS; CDR2 reads YFSETQ. CDR3 length: 12 residues. For the CDR3, the DNA is TGCGCCAGCCGGGCCGAGAACACTGAAGCTTTCTTT. Translation gives CASRAENTEAFF.

This chain links TRBV9 with TRBJ2-7, with TRBD2 matching over 14 bases. The CDR3 runs to 17 residues. The germline gives CDR1 SGDLS, CDR2 YYNGEE. V lost 4 bases and J lost 6; bases outside the gene matches: 12. The CDR3 here is CASSPGTSGSKSSEQYF. Written as DNA, the CDR3 is TGTGCCAGCAGCCCAGGGACTAGCGGGAGCAAATCTTCCGAGCAGTACTTC. Full variable domain (missing parts from reference TRBV9 and TRBJ2-7): DSGVTQTPKHLITATGQRVTLRCSPRSGDLSVYWYQQSLDQGLQFLIQYYNGEERAKGNILERFSAQQFPDLHSELNLSSLELGDSALYFCASSPGTSGSKSSEQYFGPGTRLTVT.

This chain's CDR3 is CASMPTGRGPEQFF. The CDR3 coding sequence is TGTGCCAGCATGCCCACGGGTCGCGGTCCTGAGCAGTTCTTC. The gene calls are TRBV28 and TRBJ2-1; D is unresolved. CDR3 length: 14 amino acids. The germline gives CDR1 MDHEN, CDR2 SYDVKM. Trimming removed 7 bases at V and 9 bases at J, with 19 bases between.

The V gene is TRBV25-1, the J gene TRBJ1-1; possible D gene TRBD1, 6 bases. V dropped 4 bases and J dropped 4 bases, with 13 bases sitting between them. The CDR3 covers 14 residues. Germline loops: CDR1 MGHDK, CDR2 SYGVNS. The CDR3 loop is CASSVEGGGTEAFF. CDR3 bases: TGTGCCAGCAGTGTGGAGGGAGGGGGCACTGAAGCTTTCTTT. Full variable domain (rest looked up from reference TRBV25-1 and TRBJ1-1): EADIYQTPRYLVIGTGKKITLECSQTMGHDKMYWYQQDPGMELHLIHYSYGVNSTEKGDLSSESTVSRIRTEHFPLTLESARPSHTSQYLCASSVEGGGTEAFFGQGTRLTVV.

The chain carries TRBV29-1 and TRBJ2-1, with a possible D match to TRBD1 (7 bases). CDR1 and CDR2 from the germline V gene are SQVTM and ANQGSEA. The V end lost 4 bases, the J end lost 7 bases, and 11 bases lay between the germline ends. This CDR3 has 12 amino acids. In DNA form, the CDR3 reads TGCAGCGTTGGGAGGGGGCATAATGAGCAGTTCTTC. Translating gives CSVGRGHNEQFF.

The J gene is TRBJ1-6, the V gene TRBV6-1, with unresolved D. This CDR3 contains 16 residues. Germline CDR1 reads MNHNS; CDR2 reads SASEGT. Trimming removed 1 base at V and 7 bases at J, with 14 bases between. CDR3 in DNA: TGTGCCAGCAGTGAAGTCTCACCGGGAGGAAATTCACCCCTCCACTTT. Amino acids: CASSEVSPGGNSPLHF.

CDR3 DNA sequence: TGTGCCAGCAGCCCAGGACACCTCAATCAGCCCCAGCATTTT. Residues: CASSPGHLNQPQHF. The chain recombines TRBV7-8 with TRBJ1-5; maybe TRBD1 (5 bases). The CDR3 has 14 residues. The ends were cut back, 5 bases at V and 3 bases at J, with 11 bases in the middle. The germline CDR1 and CDR2 sequences are SGHVS and FQNEAQ.

The V gene is TRBV6-5, the J gene TRBJ2-3, with 9 bases fitting TRBD2. Germline V gives CDR1 MNHEY, CDR2 SVGAGI. The junction had 7 bases not matched to a gene; V was cut back by 6 bases and J by 3 bases. This CDR3 spans 15 amino acids. Here the CDR3 reads CASRLSGGRTDTQYF. The CDR3 DNA reads as TGTGCCAGCAGACTTAGCGGGGGCAGGACAGATACGCAGTATTTT.

J is TRBJ2-2 and V is TRBV29-1; D might be TRBD1 (5 bases). This CDR3 spans 14 amino acids. V lost 7 bases, J lost 0 bases, and 12 bases lay in between. Germline CDR1 is SQVTM and CDR2 is ANQGSEA. CDR3 DNA sequence: TGCAGCGCCCTGGTGACAGCGAACACCGGGGAGCTGTTTTTT. It is translated as CSALVTANTGELFF.

The J gene is TRBJ2-1, the V gene TRBV10-2; tentatively, D is TRBD1 or TRBD2 (5 bases each). The CDR3 extends over 14 amino acids. Germline loops: CDR1 WSHSY, CDR2 SAAADI. The V end was cut by 7 bases, the J end by 7 bases, with 17 bases between. CDR3 sequence: CASTSIGALNEQFF. The CDR3 DNA reads as TGCGCCAGCACTTCGATCGGGGCCCTGAATGAGCAGTTCTTC.

The J gene is TRBJ1-1, the V gene TRBV6-5, with TRBD1 matching over 8 bases. CDR1 and CDR2 (germline): MNHEY, SVGAGI. The CDR3 is 15 residues long. V dropped 5 bases and J dropped 0; count of bases not matched to a gene: 5. The CDR3 reads CASSPRQGMNTEAFF. CDR3 sequence (DNA): TGTGCCAGCAGTCCGCGACAGGGGATGAACACTGAAGCTTTCTTT.

This rearrangement joins TRBV2 to TRBJ1-2; D remains unclear. The ends were cut back, 3 bases at V and 5 bases at J, with 7 bases in the middle. Germline CDR1 reads SNHLY; CDR2 reads FYNNEI. This CDR3 has 12 residues. The CDR3 spells CASSDWQYGYTF. The DNA of the CDR3 is TGTGCCAGCAGTGATTGGCAGTATGGCTACACCTTC.

This clone was counted a few times. The rearrangement uses TRBV2 and TRBJ1-5; D not certain. CDR1 SNHLY and CDR2 FYNNEI come from the germline V gene. The CDR3 has 16 residues. V was pared by 1 base and J by 9 bases, with 19 bases between. The CDR3 sequence is CASSEGLGVLKGPQHF. DNA of the CDR3: TGTGCCAGCAGTGAAGGGCTTGGGGTTCTTAAGGGGCCCCAGCATTTT.

The chain recombines TRBV6-5 with TRBJ2-2; D is uncertain. There are 13 residues in the CDR3. Trimming left V 6 bases short and J 5 bases short, with 10 bases between. Germline lookup yields CDR1 MNHEY and CDR2 SVGAGI. The CDR3 DNA follows: TGTGCCAGCAGGCTTATTGCGACCGGGGAGCTGTTTTTT. Its protein is CASRLIATGELFF.

The chain joins TRBV6-1 to TRBJ2-4, with D possibly TRBD1 on 6 matching bases. CDR1 is MNHNS, CDR2 SASEGT, per germline. CDR3 size: 14 residues. With 2 bases removed from V and 8 bases from J, the gap between germline ends came to 13 bases. The CDR3 protein is CASSERTAGDIQYF. For the CDR3, the DNA is TGTGCCAGCAGTGAAAGGACAGCCGGTGACATTCAGTACTTC.

J is TRBJ1-2 and V is TRBV11-1; 7 nucleotides line up with TRBD1. CDR1 and CDR2 (germline): SGHAT, FQDESV (reference sequence). The CDR3 has 14 amino acids. The trim removed 5 bases at V and 0 bases at J, leaving 3 bases unmatched. CDR3 sequence (DNA): TGTGCCAGCAGCCCACAGGGGACTAACTATGGCTACACCTTC. It codes for CASSPQGTNYGYTF.

The chain has TRBV9 and TRBJ2-1; the match to TRBD1 covers 11 bases. The germline V gene encodes CDR1 SGDLS and CDR2 YYNGEE. Trimming took 5 bases from V and 0 from J; bases not matched to a gene: 4. The CDR3 sequence is 16 residues long. The CDR3 loop reads CASSWGTGGSYNEQFF. CDR3 nucleotides: TGTGCCAGCAGTTGGGGGACAGGGGGCTCCTACAATGAGCAGTTCTTC.

The rearrangement uses TRBV5-5 and TRBJ2-2; 8 positions match TRBD2. Germline trimming cut 4 bases from V and 5 bases from J; bases unmatched to any gene: 10. Germline V CDR1 and CDR2: SGHKS, YYEKEE (reference sequence). The CDR3 length is 16 residues. Here the CDR3 DNA reads TGTGCCAGCAGCCTGGCCCCTTCGGGAGGGACCGGGGAGCTGTTTTTT. Translation gives CASSLAPSGGTGELFF.

The chain has TRBV10-1 and TRBJ1-5; D might be TRBD1 (6 bases). The CDR3 is 17 amino acids. Germline V gene data show CDR1 as WNHNN and CDR2 as SYGVQD (reference sequence). Between the trimmed V and J ends, which lost 7 bases and 0 bases, there was a span of 19 bases. The CDR3 region is CASTGGDIYYSNQPQHF. CDR3 bases: TGCGCCAGCACCGGGGGGGACATCTACTATAGCAATCAGCCCCAGCATTTT.

CDR3 sequence reads: CASRTRGAGANVLTF. The CDR3 region has the DNA TGTGCCAGCAGAACGAGGGGAGCCGGGGCCAACGTCCTGACTTTC. The J gene is TRBJ2-6, the V gene TRBV28, with D perhaps given as TRBD1 or TRBD2 (5 bases each). Per the germline V gene, CDR1 is MDHEN and CDR2 is SYDVKM. V shed 6 bases and J shed 4 bases, with 13 bases lying between them. There are 15 residues in the CDR3.